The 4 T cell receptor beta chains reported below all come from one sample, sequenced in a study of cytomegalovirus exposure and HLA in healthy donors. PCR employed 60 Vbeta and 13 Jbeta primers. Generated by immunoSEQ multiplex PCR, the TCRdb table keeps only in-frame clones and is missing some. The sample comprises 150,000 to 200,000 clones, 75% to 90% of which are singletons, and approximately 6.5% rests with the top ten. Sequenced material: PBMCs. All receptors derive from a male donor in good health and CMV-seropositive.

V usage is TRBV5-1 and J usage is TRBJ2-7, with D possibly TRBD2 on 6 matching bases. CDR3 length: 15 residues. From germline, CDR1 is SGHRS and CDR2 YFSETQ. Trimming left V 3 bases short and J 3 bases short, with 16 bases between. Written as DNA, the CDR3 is TGCGCCAGCAGCTATGCCTGGGGGGACCTCTACGAGCAGTACTTC. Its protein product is CASSYAWGDLYEQYF.

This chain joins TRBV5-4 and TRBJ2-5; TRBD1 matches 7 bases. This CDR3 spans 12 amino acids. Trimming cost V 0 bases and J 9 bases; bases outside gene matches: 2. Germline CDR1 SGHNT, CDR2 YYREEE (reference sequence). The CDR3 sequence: CASSLGTGAQYF. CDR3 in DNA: TGTGCCAGCAGCTTGGGGACAGGTGCCCAGTACTTC.

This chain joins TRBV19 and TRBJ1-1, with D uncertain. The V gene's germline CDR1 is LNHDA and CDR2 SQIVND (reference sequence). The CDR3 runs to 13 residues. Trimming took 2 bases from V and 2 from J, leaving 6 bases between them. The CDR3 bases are TGTGCCAGTAGTATACTAGTTAACACTGAAGCTTTCTTT. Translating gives CASSILVNTEAFF.

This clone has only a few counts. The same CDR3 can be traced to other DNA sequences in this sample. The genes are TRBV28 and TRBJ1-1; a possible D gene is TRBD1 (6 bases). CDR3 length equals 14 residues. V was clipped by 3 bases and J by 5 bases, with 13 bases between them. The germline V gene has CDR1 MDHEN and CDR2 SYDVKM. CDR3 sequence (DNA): TGTGCCAGCAGTTTGCCTGGCAGGGGAACTGAAGCTTTCTTT. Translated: CASSLPGRGTEAFF.